The 30 T cell receptor beta chains below come from one sample, sequenced in a study of shared clonotypes between healthy human individuals. Using immunoSEQ multiplex PCR, the repertoire was profiled, and TCRdb retains in-frame clones only, with some absent. Counted here are about 500,000 clones, roughly three quarters occurring once; the ten biggest clones make up more than 10%. The specimen sequenced was PBMCs. The receptors were sampled from a woman aged 40 to 50 in good health. Some clones in this sample may be carry-over from other donors' samples.

The chain uses TRBV29-1 and TRBJ1-1, with a tentative D call TRBD1 (6 bases). CDR1 is SQVTM, CDR2 ANQGSEA, per germline. Trimming removed 4 bases from V and 4 bases from J, with 10 bases in between. The CDR3 sequence is 12 residues long. CDR3 protein: CSVGLGGTEAFF. As DNA, the CDR3 is TGCAGCGTTGGGCTAGGGGGCACTGAAGCTTTCTTT.

In DNA, the CDR3 is TGCGCCAGCAGGGCCCCGGGACAGGGGGCATCTGGCTACACCTTC. Translated, it gives CASRAPGQGASGYTF. V gene TRBV5-1 combines with J gene TRBJ1-2; 12 bases align to TRBD1. The CDR3 totals 15 residues. CDR1 and CDR2 from the germline V gene are SGHRS and YFSETQ. Trimming cost V 5 bases and J 7 bases; bases outside gene matches: 9.

V is TRBV27 and J is TRBJ2-1, with 9 bases aligning to TRBD2. Unmatched junction bases numbered 10, after V lost 5 bases and J lost 11 bases. Germline lookup yields CDR1 MNHEY and CDR2 SMNVEV (reference sequence). This CDR3 is 14 amino acids long. The CDR3 here is CASSPGDLAGKQFF. The DNA for the CDR3 is TGTGCCAGCAGTCCGGGAGACCTAGCGGGGAAGCAGTTCTTC.

This chain uses TRBV6-1 with TRBJ2-7; TRBD2 aligns across 10 bases. CDR3 length: 16 residues. V dropped 4 bases and J dropped 0; count of bases not matched to a gene: 6. The V gene's germline CDR1 is MNHNS and CDR2 SASEGT. DNA for the CDR3: TGTGCCAGCAGTGTCCGACTAGCGGGTTTCTCCTACGAGCAGTACTTC. Translating it yields CASSVRLAGFSYEQYF.

To note about this clone: The conserved phenylalanine or tryptophan normally closing the CDR3 is absent here, so this likely arose from a read error. Other DNA sequences in the same sample also yield this CDR3. The chain uses TRBV30 and TRBJ1-1, with a possible D match to TRBD1 (6 bases). The ends were cut back, 0 bases at V and 11 bases at J, with 10 bases in the middle. CDR3 length: 11 amino acids. CDR1 is GTSNPN, CDR2 SVGIG, per germline (reference sequence). In DNA, the CDR3 is TGTGCCTGGAGTGTACACAGGGCCGCTTTCCTC. Amino acids: CAWSVHRAAFL.

This clone was recorded once. This chain connects TRBV4-1 to TRBJ2-1; D not certain. The CDR3 is 16 residues long. V dropped 4 bases and J dropped 5 bases, with 18 bases sitting between them. CDR1 and CDR2 (germline): MGHRA, YSYEKL. CDR3 nucleotide sequence: TGCGCCAGCAGCCCTAAGAGCAATGGAATAGACAATGAGCAGTTCTTC. It encodes CASSPKSNGIDNEQFF.

CDR3 sequence: CASSQGSSNQPQHF. In DNA form, the CDR3 reads TGTGCCAGCTCCCAGGGCAGCTCCAATCAGCCCCAGCATTTT. The rearrangement uses TRBV18 and TRBJ1-5, with TRBD1 as a possible D gene (5 bases). Trimming took 6 bases from V and 3 from J, leaving 12 bases between them. CDR1 is KGHSH, CDR2 LQKENI, per germline. CDR3 length: 14 residues.

The gene calls are TRBV2 and TRBJ2-1; D is uncertain. This CDR3 contains 14 residues. V was clipped by 1 base and J by 4 bases, with 8 bases between them. Germline loops: CDR1 SNHLY, CDR2 FYNNEI. The CDR3 here is CASSEGPSYNEQFF. CDR3 sequence (DNA): TGTGCCAGCAGTGAAGGACCGTCGTACAATGAGCAGTTCTTC.

The gene calls are TRBV28 and TRBJ1-1; no definite D call. There are 13 residues in the CDR3. Germline CDR1 is MDHEN and CDR2 is SYDVKM. Between the trimmed V and J ends, which lost 3 bases and 6 bases, there was a span of 11 bases. CDR3 nucleotide sequence: TGTGCCAGCAGTTTGGGGAGGTGGGCTGAAGCTTTCTTT. It translates to CASSLGRWAEAFF. Using reference TRBV28 and TRBJ1-1 for the parts outside the CDR3, the full variable domain is DVKVTQSSRYLVKRTGEKVFLECVQDMDHENMFWYRQDPGLGLRLIYFSYDVKMKEKGDIPEGYSVSREKKERFSLILESASTNQTSMYLCASSLGRWAEAFFGQGTRLTVV.

The chain employs TRBV19 and TRBJ1-2; the D gene is possibly TRBD1 (5 bases). V lost 4 bases and J lost 6, with 9 bases in between. The CDR3 is 12 residues long. Germline CDR1 LNHDA, CDR2 SQIVND (reference sequence). The CDR3 DNA reads as TGTGCCAGTAGTAAACTCAGGGATGGCTACACCTTC. Residues: CASSKLRDGYTF. Based on the CDR3 plus reference TRBV19 and TRBJ1-2, the full variable domain is DGGITQSPKYLFRKEGQNVTLSCEQNLNHDAMYWYRQDPGQGLRLIYYSQIVNDFQKGDIAEGYSVSREKKESFPLTVTSAQKNPTAFYLCASSKLRDGYTFGSGTRLTVV.

This sequence joins TRBV30 and TRBJ2-7; 10 bases agree with TRBD1. V gave up 0 bases and J gave up 9 bases; unmatched junction bases: 11. The germline CDR1 and CDR2 sequences are GTSNPN and SVGIG (reference sequence). This CDR3 has 15 amino acids. This CDR3 reads CAWSVGDRGLSRQYF. CDR3 sequence (DNA): TGTGCCTGGAGTGTAGGGGACAGGGGCCTCTCCAGGCAGTACTTC.

Remarks on this clone: This likely stems from a read error, as it lies one base from a far larger clone. This rearrangement joins TRBV7-9 to TRBJ1-2, with D possibly TRBD1 on 6 matching bases. The V end was cut by 5 bases, the J end by 10 bases, with 17 bases between. This CDR3 spans 13 amino acids. Germline V gene data show CDR1 as SEHNR and CDR2 as FQNEAQ (reference sequence). CDR3 region: CASSPGDFWDYTF. The CDR3 DNA sequence: TGTGCCAGCAGCCCAGGGGACTTTTGGGACTACACCTTC.

CDR3 loop: CASSLADTAEQYF. CDR3 nucleotide sequence: TGCGCCAGCAGCTTGGCCGATACAGCCGAGCAGTACTTC. V is TRBV5-1 and J is TRBJ2-5; D uncertain. The tail of the sequence fits TRBJ2-7 better, so the J call may be wrong. Per the germline V gene, CDR1 is SGHRS and CDR2 is YFSETQ. This CDR3 is 13 amino acids long.

In its sample, this clone was seen once. This likely reflects a read error, since a far larger clone is one base away. The gene calls are TRBV30 and TRBJ1-3; 10 nucleotides align to TRBD1. Germline values: CDR1 GTSNPN, CDR2 SVGIG (reference sequence). The V and J ends lost 3 bases and 3 bases, in that order; junction bases with no gene match: 11. This CDR3 contains 17 residues. In DNA form, the CDR3 reads TGTGCCTGGAGAGGACAGGGGGACTATCGACATGGAAACACCATATATTTT. Protein product: CAWRGQGDYRHGNTIYF.

The DNA for the CDR3 is TGCGCCAGCAGCTTGGCTGGGTCCGGTGGTGGAAACACCATATATTTT. This translates into CASSLAGSGGGNTIYF. This chain uses TRBV5-1 with TRBJ1-3; D unresolved. There are 16 residues in the CDR3. Germline lookup yields CDR1 SGHRS and CDR2 YFSETQ. V was cut by 0 bases and J by 3 bases, with 13 bases left in between.

For this clone: A much bigger clone sits one base away, suggesting this may be a read error. This sequence joins TRBV2 and TRBJ1-1; a weak D match, TRBD1 (5 bases). The germline CDR1 and CDR2 sequences are SNHLY and FYNNEI. Trimming took off 10 bases at V and 0 bases at J, with 12 bases between the two ends. The CDR3 is made up of 13 amino acids. The CDR3 here is CANTGVMNTEAFF. CDR3 bases: TGTGCCAACACGGGGGTAATGAACACTGAAGCTTTCTTT.

The V gene is TRBV28, the J gene TRBJ1-1; D unclear. CDR1 and CDR2 (germline): MDHEN, SYDVKM. This CDR3 is 11 amino acids long. V was cut by 5 bases and J by 10 bases, with 11 bases left in between. The CDR3, as DNA: TGTGCCAGCAGTCGTGTCGATTCAGCTTTCTTT. It translates to CASSRVDSAFF.

This clone has a single count. The J gene is TRBJ1-1, the V gene TRBV28; 9 bases agree with TRBD1. The CDR3 is 15 residues long. J gave up 5 bases and V 4 bases, and 8 bases lay outside the gene matches. Germline-derived CDR1 and CDR2 are MDHEN and SYDVKM. The CDR3 loop reads CASSSLGQGRTEAFF. The CDR3 DNA reads as TGTGCCAGCAGTTCCCTCGGACAGGGGCGGACTGAAGCTTTCTTT.

The genes are TRBV28 and TRBJ2-7; either TRBD1 or TRBD2 may fit D (5 bases each). From germline, CDR1 is MDHEN and CDR2 SYDVKM. Trimming pared 5 bases from V and 9 bases from J, leaving 17 bases between. The CDR3 consists of 13 residues. The CDR3 DNA is TGTGCCAGCAGTCCACCGGGGACGGTGGGGCAGTACTTC. Translation: CASSPPGTVGQYF. The variable domain in full, with the rest retrieved from reference TRBV28 and TRBJ2-7, is DVKVTQSSRYLVKRTGEKVFLECVQDMDHENMFWYRQDPGLGLRLIYFSYDVKMKEKGDIPEGYSVSREKKERFSLILESASTNQTSMYLCASSPPGTVGQYFGPGTRLTVT.

The genes are TRBV21-1 and TRBJ2-1; the table's D call, TRBD2, was not checked against the DNA. TRBV21-1 is classified as a pseudogene. The CDR3 runs 12 residues. CDR3 in amino acids: CASSPTRNEQFF. The CDR3 region has the DNA TGTGCCAGCAGCCCCACTCGGAATGAGCAGTTCTTC.

V is TRBV19 and J is TRBJ2-5; D is perhaps TRBD1 or TRBD2 (5 bases each). There are 15 residues in the CDR3. V lost 9 bases, J lost 1 base, and 18 bases lay in between. In germline, CDR1 is LNHDA, CDR2 SQIVND (reference sequence). CDR3 protein: CASSSRTRGQETQYF. Here the CDR3 DNA reads TGTGCCAGCAGCTCGCGGACGAGGGGCCAAGAGACCCAGTACTTC.

V and J are TRBV5-6 and TRBJ2-7; D tentatively reads TRBD1 or TRBD2 (6 bases each). The V and J ends lost 5 bases and 3 bases respectively, with 15 bases between them. The CDR3 is made up of 14 amino acids. Germline V gene lookup returns CDR1 SGHDT and CDR2 YYEEEE. CDR3 region: CASRPGGGHYEQYF. In DNA form, the CDR3 reads TGTGCCAGCAGACCCGGGGGCGGTCACTACGAGCAGTACTTC.

The rearrangement uses TRBV6-1 and TRBJ2-7, with D hard to call. This CDR3 contains 12 residues. Germline V gives CDR1 MNHNS, CDR2 SASEGT. Trimming stripped 6 bases from V and 4 bases from J, with 10 bases between. CDR3 in DNA: TGTGCCAGCAGGTCCCCCTCGTACGAGCAGTACTTC. It encodes CASRSPSYEQYF.

The genes are TRBV30 and TRBJ1-6, with 7 positions matching TRBD1. V dropped 3 bases and J dropped 7; count of bases not matched to a gene: 6. Germline CDR1 and CDR2: GTSNPN and SVGIG (reference sequence). The CDR3 has 14 amino acids. CDR3 amino acids: CAWSTGQTNSPLHF. The CDR3 DNA is TGTGCCTGGAGCACGGGACAGACAAATTCACCCCTCCACTTT.

The CDR3 region is CASSIQENTEAFF. The CDR3, as DNA: TGTGCCAGCAGCATTCAGGAAAACACTGAAGCTTTCTTT. The V call is TRBV7-8, the J call TRBJ1-1; D ambiguous. Germline values: CDR1 SGHVS, CDR2 FQNEAQ. Trimming took 5 bases from V and 2 from J, leaving 9 bases between them. The CDR3 is 13 residues long.

The V call is TRBV5-4, the J call TRBJ2-2, with D possibly TRBD1 on 6 matching bases. Deletions cut 4 bases from V and 5 bases from J, with 15 bases between. CDR1 SGHNT and CDR2 YYREEE come from the germline V gene (reference sequence). The CDR3 consists of 15 residues. The CDR3 reads CASSLYRVKTGELFF. The CDR3 region has the DNA TGTGCCAGCAGCCTTTACAGGGTTAAGACCGGGGAGCTGTTTTTT.

The chain couples TRBV4-2 to TRBJ2-7; TRBD2 matches at 13 bases. J lost 5 bases, V lost 4 bases, and 5 bases had no gene match. The germline V gene has CDR1 LGHNA and CDR2 YNFKEQ. CDR3 size: 15 residues. CDR3 bases: TGTGCCAGCAGCCGGACTAGCGGGAGTTGGGACGAGCAGTACTTC. This gives the protein CASSRTSGSWDEQYF.

This chain connects TRBV5-5 to TRBJ2-7; D is unclear. Germline CDR1 SGHKS, CDR2 YYEKEE (reference sequence). This CDR3 spans 15 amino acids. V lost 0 bases and J 1 base, leaving 11 bases between the germline ends. CDR3 in DNA: TGTGCCAGCAGCTTGGAGGAGCAAACTTCCTACGAGCAGTACTTC. Encoded protein: CASSLEEQTSYEQYF.

This clone was counted only a few times. The chain combines TRBV19 with TRBJ2-1; D gene unclear. Germline V gene data show CDR1 as LNHDA and CDR2 as SQIVND (reference sequence). V was shortened by 5 bases and J by 3 bases, with 11 bases between the two germline ends. This CDR3 is built from 14 residues. The CDR3 DNA is TGTGCCAGTAGTGGCGGCAGGAACTACAATGAGCAGTTCTTC. This sequence encodes CASSGGRNYNEQFF.

Concerning this clone itself: With a far larger clone one base away, a read error is the likely cause. This rearrangement joins TRBV7-9 to TRBJ1-2, with D perhaps TRBD1 (5 bases). The CDR3 extends over 15 amino acids. Germline values: CDR1 SEHNR, CDR2 FQNEAQ (reference sequence). CDR3 region: CASSLSLQENYGYAF. The CDR3 region has the DNA TGTGCCAGCAGCCTTTCCTTACAGGAGAACTATGGCTACGCCTTC.